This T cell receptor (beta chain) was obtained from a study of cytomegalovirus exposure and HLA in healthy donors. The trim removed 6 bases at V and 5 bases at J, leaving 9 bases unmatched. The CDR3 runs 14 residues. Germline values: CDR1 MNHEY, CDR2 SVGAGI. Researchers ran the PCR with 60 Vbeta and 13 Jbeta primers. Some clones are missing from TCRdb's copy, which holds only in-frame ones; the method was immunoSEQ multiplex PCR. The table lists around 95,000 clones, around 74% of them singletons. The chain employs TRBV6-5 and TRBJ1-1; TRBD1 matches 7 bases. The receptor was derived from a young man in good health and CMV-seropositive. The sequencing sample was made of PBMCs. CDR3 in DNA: TGTGCCAGCAGGCCCGACCAGGGGGTGACTGAAGCTTTCTTT. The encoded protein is CASRPDQGVTEAFF.